This passage covers 16 T cell receptor beta chains from one sample sequenced in a study of regulatory T cells in long-lasting Graves disease. Time point: newly diagnosed GD, antithyroid drugs for less than 3 months. With RNA extracted from PBMCs as input, the TCR library was made. With iRepertoire HTBI primers and Arm-PCR of CDR3 regions, TCR beta libraries were built. One entry per CDR3 protein, called by TCRdb with MiXCR from the multiplex PCR reads. The profile shows 200,000 to 250,000 distinct CDR3 sequences, around 20% of them singletons. These data were likewise used in another study, on T cells in Graves' hyperthyroidism and ophthalmopathy.

The source was peripheral blood mononuclear cells (PBMCs), collected at new diagnosis, from a patient treated with antithyroid drugs. The origin of the receptors is a woman aged 30 to 39 with Graves disease.

This clonotype occurred many times. The V call is TRBV20-1, the J call TRBJ1-2; D remains unclear. This CDR3 is built from 10 residues. V was clipped by 5 bases and J by 2 bases, with 3 bases between them. Germline CDR1 reads DFQATT; CDR2 reads SNEGSKA (reference sequence). CDR3 amino acids: CSAGNYGYTF. DNA for the CDR3: TGCAGTGCTGGGAACTATGGCTACACCTTC.

This clonotype was seen at least ten times. The chain carries TRBV6-9 and TRBJ1-1; D not certain. The germline V gene has CDR1 MNHGY and CDR2 SVAAGI. This CDR3 is built from 13 residues. Trimming shortened V by 4 bases and J by 1 base, and 7 bases separated the two germline ends. The CDR3 nucleotides read TGTGCCAGCAGTTCCCACAGGAACACTGAAGCTTTCTTT. Residues: CASSSHRNTEAFF.

The V call is TRBV6-2 or TRBV6-3, the J call TRBJ2-6, with TRBD1 matching over 7 bases. V was pared by 4 bases and J by 0 bases, with 6 bases of the junction left unmatched. Looked up from germline, CDR1 is MNHEY and CDR2 is SVGEGT. This CDR3 is 17 amino acids long. The CDR3: CASSSSTGSSGANVLTF. DNA of the CDR3: TGTGCCAGCAGTTCCTCGACAGGGAGCTCTGGGGCCAACGTCCTGACTTTC.

In its sample, this clonotype was seen many times. The gene calls are TRBV7-8 and TRBJ2-4; D is unresolved. Germline V CDR1 and CDR2: SGHVS, FQNEAQ. The CDR3 spans 16 residues. With 0 bases removed from V and 0 bases from J, the gap between germline ends came to 9 bases. CDR3 sequence: CASSLAGLGAKNIQYF. CDR3 bases: TGTGCCAGCAGCTTAGCAGGGTTGGGAGCCAAAAACATTCAGTACTTC.

This clonotype was seen many times. The chain is built from TRBV28 and TRBJ1-2; TRBD1 might be the D (5 bases). Trimming removed 6 bases from V and 3 bases from J, with 14 bases in between. There are 14 residues in the CDR3. Germline CDR1 MDHEN, CDR2 SYDVKM. CDR3: CASSSPGLHYGYTF. For the CDR3, the DNA is TGTGCCAGCAGCTCCCCGGGACTTCACTATGGCTACACCTTC.

This clonotype was seen many times. V usage is TRBV18 and J usage is TRBJ1-5, with 8 positions matching TRBD1. J gave up 5 bases and V 6 bases, and 9 bases lay outside the gene matches. Germline V CDR1 and CDR2: KGHSH, LQKENI. This CDR3 is built from 15 residues. The CDR3 sequence is CASSPFGQGDQPQHF. In DNA, the CDR3 is TGTGCCAGCTCCCCTTTCGGACAGGGCGATCAGCCCCAGCATTTT.

This clonotype has ten or more counts. This rearrangement joins TRBV10-3 to TRBJ2-3; weak D call: TRBD2 (6 bases). The CDR3 has 15 residues. Germline V gene sequence: CDR1 ENHRY, CDR2 SYGVKD. Trimming removed 0 bases at V and 1 base at J, with 8 bases between. For the CDR3, the DNA is TGTGCCATCAGTGAGTCGGCGGGGCGCACAGATACGCAGTATTTT. Encoded protein: CAISESAGRTDTQYF.

CDR3 bases: TGTGCCAGCAGTTTGATTTTTGGGGGCAATGAGCAGTTCTTC. Its protein is CASSLIFGGNEQFF. J is TRBJ2-1 and V is TRBV27; possibly TRBD1 or TRBD2 for D (5 bases each). V was cut by 3 bases and J by 6 bases, with 12 bases left in between. This CDR3 is built from 14 residues. Per the germline V gene, CDR1 is MNHEY and CDR2 is SMNVEV (reference sequence).

As to this clonotype: A single base separates this from a much larger clone, so it may be a read error. CDR3 DNA: TGTGCCAGCAGCCAAGAGTCCGGGGCGCGTGGCTGCACCTTC. Amino acid sequence: CASSQESGARGCTF. The V and J genes are TRBV3-1 and TRBJ1-2; tentative D call: TRBD1 (5 bases). The germline V gene has CDR1 LGHDT and CDR2 YNNKEL (reference sequence). The CDR3 extends over 14 amino acids.

This clonotype was detected many times. The chain employs TRBV12-3 or TRBV12-4 and TRBJ2-4; a possible D gene is TRBD2 (5 bases). The CDR3 spans 12 residues. Trimming left V 5 bases short and J 12 bases short, with 14 bases between. The CDR3 protein is CASSPSMRAQYF. The CDR3 nucleotides are TGTGCCAGCAGTCCCAGTATGAGGGCTCAGTACTTC.

The chain combines TRBV7-2 with TRBJ1-2; 7 bases fit TRBD1. The germline gives CDR1 SGHTA, CDR2 FQGNSA. The length of the CDR3 is 16 residues. V trimming: 5 bases; J trimming: 0 bases; junction bases outside the gene matches: 9. The CDR3 nucleotides are TGTGCCAGCAGCCTAGGGGGCCAGGGAGCTAACTATGGCTACACCTTC. Translated: CASSLGGQGANYGYTF.

The chain has TRBV30 and TRBJ1-5; perhaps TRBD1 as D (5 bases). Trimming removed 2 bases at V and 6 bases at J, with 11 bases between. The CDR3 covers 13 residues. Germline V gives CDR1 GTSNPN, CDR2 SVGIG (reference sequence). The CDR3 loop is CAWSIGASQPQHF. The CDR3, as DNA: TGTGCCTGGAGTATAGGGGCCTCTCAGCCCCAGCATTTT.

In this sample, this clonotype turned up many times. V and J are TRBV2 and TRBJ2-1; TRBD1 might be the D (5 bases). The germline V and J ends were trimmed by 7 bases and 8 bases, with 15 bases remaining between them. Germline CDR1 SNHLY, CDR2 FYNNEI. The CDR3 has 13 residues. The CDR3 reads CASTRAPTDEQFF. The CDR3 region has the DNA TGTGCCAGCACCAGGGCTCCTACAGATGAGCAGTTCTTC.

The chain is built from TRBV28 and TRBJ2-1, with 9 bases lining up with TRBD1. The J segment lost 2 bases and the V segment lost 6 bases, leaving 8 bases of the junction unmatched. This CDR3 is built from 16 residues. CDR1 and CDR2 from the germline V gene are MDHEN and SYDVKM. The CDR3 DNA follows: TGTGCCAGCAGGTCGCAACAGGGGGCTACCTACAATGAGCAGTTCTTC. It codes for CASRSQQGATYNEQFF.

Turning to this clonotype: The likely explanation is a read error, given a far larger clone one base away. V and J are TRBV30 and TRBJ2-1; D is possibly TRBD1 (6 bases). The DNA end lines up better with TRBJ2-5; the J call may be wrong. CDR1 and CDR2 from the germline V gene are GTSNPN and SVGIG (reference sequence). This CDR3 has 16 residues. CDR3 DNA sequence: TGTGTCTACTGTACAATCGGACAGTCTTTGAAAGAGACCCAGTACTTC. As protein: CVYCTIGQSLKETQYF.

Many counts were recorded for this clonotype. This sequence joins TRBV12-3 or TRBV12-4 and TRBJ1-1; no clear D. With 7 bases removed from V and 6 bases from J, the gap between germline ends came to 12 bases. The CDR3 runs 12 residues. CDR3 region: CASTPGGAEAFF. As DNA, the CDR3 is TGTGCCAGCACACCCGGCGGAGCTGAAGCTTTCTTT.